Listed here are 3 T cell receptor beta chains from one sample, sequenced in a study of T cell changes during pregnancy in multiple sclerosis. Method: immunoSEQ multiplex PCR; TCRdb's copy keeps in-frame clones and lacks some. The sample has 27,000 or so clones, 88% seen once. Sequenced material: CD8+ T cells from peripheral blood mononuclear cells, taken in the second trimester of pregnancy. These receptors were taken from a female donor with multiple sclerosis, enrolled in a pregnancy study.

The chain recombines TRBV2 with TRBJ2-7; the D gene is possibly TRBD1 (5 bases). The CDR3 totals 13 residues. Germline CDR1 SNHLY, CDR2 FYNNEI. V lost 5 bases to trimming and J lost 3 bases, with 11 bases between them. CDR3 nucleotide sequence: TGTGCCAGCAGTAAGGGGTTGGTCTACGAGCAGTACTTC. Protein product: CASSKGLVYEQYF.

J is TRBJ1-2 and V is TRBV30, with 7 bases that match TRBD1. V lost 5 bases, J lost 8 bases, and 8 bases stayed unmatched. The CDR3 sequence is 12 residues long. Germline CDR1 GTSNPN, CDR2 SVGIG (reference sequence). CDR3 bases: TGTGCCTGGGGAAGACAGGGTGAAGGCTACACCTTC. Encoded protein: CAWGRQGEGYTF.

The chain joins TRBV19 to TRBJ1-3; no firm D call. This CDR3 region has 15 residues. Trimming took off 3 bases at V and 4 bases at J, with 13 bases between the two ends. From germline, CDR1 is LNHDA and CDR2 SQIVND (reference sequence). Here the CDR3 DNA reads TGTGCCAGTAGTATTAGCCCCAACCTGGGAAACACCATATATTTT. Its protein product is CASSISPNLGNTIYF.